This T cell receptor beta chain was profiled in a study of cytomegalovirus exposure and HLA in healthy donors. The PCR contained 60 Vbeta and 13 Jbeta primers. The table came from immunoSEQ multiplex PCR; TCRdb's copy has only in-frame clones and leaves some out. This table holds 110,000 or so clones, 67% found once. This sequence originates from a young man in good health and CMV-seropositive. The sequenced sample was PBMCs.

The CDR3: CASGRGTEAFF. The CDR3 region has the DNA TGCGCCAGCGGGCGGGGGACTGAAGCTTTCTTT. This chain joins TRBV10-1 and TRBJ1-1; a possible D gene is TRBD1 (5 bases). V was cut by 8 bases and J by 5 bases, with 9 bases left in between. This CDR3 has 11 residues. Per germline, CDR1 WNHNN and CDR2 SYGVQD (reference sequence).